A single sample is the source of the 27 T cell receptor beta chains below, sequenced in a study of cytomegalovirus exposure and HLA in healthy donors (dated by TCRdb to about 2017). The library was generated by the immunoSEQ multiplex PCR assay. The multiplex PCR relied on a mix of 60 forward primers for TCR Vbeta segments and 13 reverse primers for TCR Jbeta segments. TCRdb mirrors the immuneACCESS table, restricted to in-frame sequences. Some clones are absent from its copies; in checked studies, under half trace to an unresolved V gene, and the reason for the others is unknown. The sample yields approximately 100,000 clones; around 72% were counted once. Jointly, the top ten make up over 12% of the sample. Sequencing used PBMCs. These receptors originate from a male donor in good health and CMV-seropositive.

The chain recombines TRBV28 with TRBJ2-7; D remains ambiguous. This CDR3 is 12 amino acids long. Trimming shortened V by 7 bases and J by 11 bases, and 18 bases separated the two germline ends. Germline loops: CDR1 MDHEN, CDR2 SYDVKM. The CDR3 nucleotides are TGTGCCAGCACATTAAGCGCTCCGATGGAGTACTTC. Protein: CASTLSAPMEYF.

The rearrangement joins TRBV5-6 to TRBJ2-7, with a weak D call TRBD1 (6 bases). The CDR3 extends over 13 amino acids. Germline V gene sequence: CDR1 SGHDT, CDR2 YYEEEE. Trimming stripped 2 bases from V and 2 bases from J, with 8 bases between. CDR3 amino acids: CASSFEGAYEQYF. The CDR3 nucleotides are TGTGCCAGCAGCTTTGAGGGGGCCTACGAGCAGTACTTC.

This clone was picked up a small number of times. The chain combines TRBV27 with TRBJ2-7; 8 positions agree with TRBD2. CDR3 length: 17 residues. Germline CDR1 MNHEY, CDR2 SMNVEV (reference sequence). V shed 4 bases and J 2 bases; nucleotides not matched to a gene: 13. The chain's CDR3 is CASSSWELGGGPYEQYF. In DNA, the CDR3 is TGTGCCAGCAGTTCGTGGGAGTTGGGCGGGGGGCCCTACGAGCAGTACTTC.

The chain joins TRBV21-1 to TRBJ2-7; the table's D call, TRBD1, has no DNA check behind it. TRBV21-1 is termed a pseudogene. The CDR3 has 17 amino acids. The CDR3 sequence is CASSPRPGTGGLYEQYF. CDR3 DNA: TGTGCCAGCAGCCCCCGCCCCGGGACAGGGGGTCTATACGAGCAGTACTTC.

This chain connects TRBV9 to TRBJ2-1; TRBD2 aligns across 7 bases. CDR3 length equals 18 residues. The V gene's germline CDR1 is SGDLS and CDR2 YYNGEE. V dropped 1 base and J dropped 0; count of bases not matched to a gene: 10. The CDR3 bases are TGTGCCAGCAGCGTATCCCAGGCGGGAGAGAGCTCCTACAATGAGCAGTTCTTC. The encoded protein is CASSVSQAGESSYNEQFF.

This chain joins TRBV29-1 and TRBJ1-1; 7 bases fit TRBD1. Germline lookup yields CDR1 SQVTM and CDR2 ANQGSEA. V lost 7 bases and J lost 5; bases outside the gene matches: 7. The CDR3 sequence is 12 residues long. The chain's CDR3 is CSAQPGQTEAFF. As DNA, the CDR3 is TGCAGCGCCCAACCGGGACAGACTGAAGCTTTCTTT.

This chain connects TRBV7-2 to TRBJ2-1; D not certain. This CDR3 has 15 residues. The germline V and J ends were trimmed by 5 bases and 8 bases, with 19 bases remaining between them. Per germline, CDR1 SGHTA and CDR2 FQGNSA. CDR3 bases: TGTGCCAGCAGCCCCGATACCTTGGCCACCGATGAGCAGTTCTTC. Encoded protein: CASSPDTLATDEQFF.

Concerning this clone: Other DNA sequences in the same sample also yield this CDR3. The chain combines TRBV6-5 with TRBJ1-5; TRBD1 agrees at 7 bases. Germline CDR1 MNHEY, CDR2 SVGAGI. This CDR3 contains 13 residues. V lost 6 bases, J lost 3 bases, and 2 bases stayed unmatched. The CDR3 protein is CASRQGFNQPQHF. DNA for the CDR3: TGTGCCAGCAGACAGGGGTTCAATCAGCCCCAGCATTTT.

This chain uses TRBV6-5 with TRBJ1-1; D is uncertain. V lost 8 bases, J lost 3 bases, and 13 bases lay in between. Germline V gives CDR1 MNHEY, CDR2 SVGAGI. The CDR3 runs 13 residues. The CDR3 DNA sequence: TGTGCCAGCCACAATCCCAGTGACACTGAAGCTTTCTTT. Protein: CASHNPSDTEAFF.

As for this clone: Other DNA sequences in the sample encode the same CDR3. This chain uses TRBV9 with TRBJ2-3, with TRBD2 as a possible D gene (6 bases). Germline assignment: CDR1 SGDLS and CDR2 YYNGEE. Trimming left V 0 bases short and J 1 base short, with 12 bases between. The CDR3 has 16 amino acids. The CDR3 is CASSVDLARGTDTQYF. The DNA of the CDR3 is TGTGCCAGCAGCGTAGACCTAGCGAGAGGCACAGATACGCAGTATTTT.

The chain employs TRBV15 and TRBJ1-3, with 7 bases that match TRBD1. Germline loops: CDR1 LNHNV, CDR2 YYDKDF (reference sequence). The CDR3 covers 15 residues. V trimming: 1 base; J trimming: 3 bases; junction bases outside the gene matches: 3. In nucleotides, the CDR3 is TGTGCCACCAGCAGAGGACAGGGAGGTGGAAACACCATATATTTT. Translating gives CATSRGQGGGNTIYF. Based on the CDR3 plus reference TRBV15 and TRBJ1-3, the full variable domain is DAMVIQNPRYQVTQFGKPVTLSCSQTLNHNVMYWYQQKSSQAPKLLFHYYDKDFNNEADTPDNFQSRRPNTSFCFLDIRSPGLGDTAMYLCATSRGQGGGNTIYFGEGSWLTVV.

J is TRBJ2-3 and V is TRBV25-1; D might be TRBD1 (6 bases). Trimming pared 8 bases from V and 0 bases from J, leaving 12 bases between. Germline CDR1 and CDR2: MGHDK and SYGVNS. CDR3 length: 14 amino acids. The CDR3 nucleotides are TGTGCCAGCCAGGGGTCCATTAGCACAGATACGCAGTATTTT. As protein: CASQGSISTDTQYF.

The gene calls are TRBV25-1 and TRBJ1-1, with 7 bases that match TRBD1. Germline lookup yields CDR1 MGHDK and CDR2 SYGVNS. Germline trimming cut 6 bases from V and 2 bases from J; bases unmatched to any gene: 3. This CDR3 spans 13 amino acids. The CDR3 sequence: CASRNRGNTEAFF. CDR3 coding DNA: TGTGCCAGCAGAAACAGGGGCAACACTGAAGCTTTCTTT.

The chain couples TRBV5-1 to TRBJ2-3, with TRBD2 matching 8 bases. This CDR3 region has 13 residues. The J segment lost 2 bases and the V segment lost 10 bases, leaving 6 bases of the junction unmatched. Germline CDR1 reads SGHRS; CDR2 reads YFSETQ. CDR3 DNA sequence: TGCGCCGCCCGGGGGGGGTCCACAGATACGCAGTATTTT. Translated, it gives CAARGGSTDTQYF.

This clone has just one count. The chain has TRBV28 and TRBJ1-2; 9 positions match TRBD1. Germline values: CDR1 MDHEN, CDR2 SYDVKM. The CDR3 length is 18 residues. With 2 bases clipped from V and 3 bases from J, the junction kept 13 bases outside the gene matches. CDR3 nucleotide sequence: TGTGCCAGCAGTTTAGAGACAGGGGGGGACTTTCCGGACTATGGCTACACCTTC. It encodes CASSLETGGDFPDYGYTF.

The chain combines TRBV10-3 with TRBJ2-7, with TRBD2 matching over 12 bases. Losses at the gene ends were 7 bases for V and 1 base for J; bases not matched to a gene: 5. CDR1 ENHRY and CDR2 SYGVKD come from the germline V gene. The CDR3 runs to 15 residues. CDR3 sequence reads: CAIKTSGGRSYEQYF. CDR3 bases: TGTGCCATCAAGACTAGCGGGGGACGTTCCTACGAGCAGTACTTC.

The CDR3 sequence: CASSELGEGRSYGYTF. CDR3 nucleotide sequence: TGTGCCAGCAGTGAATTGGGGGAGGGGAGAAGCTATGGCTACACCTTC. This chain joins TRBV25-1 and TRBJ1-2, with D maybe TRBD1 (5 bases). Germline values: CDR1 MGHDK, CDR2 SYGVNS. Trimming shortened V by 1 base and J by 4 bases, and 16 bases separated the two germline ends. The CDR3 contains 16 residues.

The chain uses TRBV6-5 and TRBJ1-1; 7 positions agree with TRBD1. Germline-derived CDR1 and CDR2 are MNHEY and SVGAGI. V lost 6 bases to trimming and J lost 1 base; unmatched junction nucleotides: 8. CDR3 length: 15 amino acids. In nucleotides, the CDR3 is TGTGCCAGCAGCATAACCGGGACAGCGAACACTGAAGCTTTCTTT. Translation gives CASSITGTANTEAFF.

V and J are TRBV25-1 and TRBJ2-2, with D possibly being TRBD2 (6 bases). Germline CDR1 reads MGHDK; CDR2 reads SYGVNS. The V end lost 4 bases, the J end lost 7 bases, and 13 bases lay between the germline ends. The CDR3 extends over 14 amino acids. Here the CDR3 reads CASSARGMDGELFF. The CDR3 coding sequence is TGTGCCAGCAGTGCACGGGGGATGGACGGGGAGCTGTTTTTT.

V and J are TRBV19 and TRBJ1-2, with 8 bases fitting TRBD1. CDR1 is LNHDA and CDR2 is SQIVND in the germline V gene (reference sequence). J was trimmed by 8 bases and V by 4 bases; bases with no gene match: 12. This CDR3 spans 15 amino acids. The CDR3 nucleotides read TGTGCCAGTAGTACCGGGACAGGACCTGGTTACGGCTACACCTTC. As protein: CASSTGTGPGYGYTF.

The chain employs TRBV10-3 and TRBJ2-7, with a weak D call TRBD1 (7 bases). With 8 bases removed from V and 6 bases from J, the gap between germline ends came to 17 bases. Per germline, CDR1 ENHRY and CDR2 SYGVKD. This CDR3 region has 13 residues. CDR3 nucleotide sequence: TGTGCCATCTTGGACAGGCCGGGGGCCGAGCAGTACTTC. Translated: CAILDRPGAEQYF.

The rearrangement joins TRBV19 to TRBJ1-6; 8 nucleotides agree with TRBD1. CDR3 length: 15 amino acids. CDR1 LNHDA and CDR2 SQIVND come from the germline V gene (reference sequence). The junction had 9 bases not matched to a gene; V was cut back by 7 bases and J by 7 bases. This CDR3 is CASNVGTGYNSPLHF. The CDR3 DNA is TGTGCCAGTAACGTCGGGACAGGCTACAATTCACCCCTCCACTTT.

The J gene is TRBJ1-2, the V gene TRBV2, with TRBD1 identical over 7 bases. CDR3 length: 14 residues. Germline trimming cut 5 bases from V and 4 bases from J; bases unmatched to any gene: 7. The germline V gene has CDR1 SNHLY and CDR2 FYNNEI. Here the CDR3 DNA reads TGTGCCAGCAGTAGACAGGGCGTAAGCTATGGCTACACCTTC. This translates into CASSRQGVSYGYTF.

The genes are TRBV28 and TRBJ2-1; D might be TRBD2 (6 bases). CDR3 length equals 11 residues. Germline assignment: CDR1 MDHEN and CDR2 SYDVKM. The V end was cut by 8 bases, the J end by 15 bases, with 17 bases between. The CDR3 nucleotides read TGTGCCAGCCTAGGGTTTGCGGGGATGTTCTTC. It encodes CASLGFAGMFF.

The J gene is TRBJ2-7, the V gene TRBV14, with D perhaps TRBD2 (5 bases). The V gene lost 2 bases and the J gene lost 7 bases, with 12 bases spanning the gap. The CDR3 has 13 amino acids. Germline loops: CDR1 SGHDN, CDR2 FVKESK. CDR3 amino acids: CASSQQTRGEQYF. In DNA form, the CDR3 reads TGTGCCAGCAGCCAACAGACCCGAGGGGAGCAGTACTTC.

Turning to this clone: Likely a read error: the CDR3 ends without its conserved phenylalanine or tryptophan. This chain's CDR3 is CASSLTPGTGGEKLFL. CDR3 DNA: TGTGCCAGCAGTCTAACCCCCGGGACAGGGGGGGAAAAACTGTTTCTT. The chain has TRBV27 and TRBJ1-4, with 11 bases identical to TRBD1. Trimming took 5 bases from V and 8 from J; bases not matched to a gene: 10. Germline V gene lookup returns CDR1 MNHEY and CDR2 SMNVEV (reference sequence). The CDR3 extends over 16 amino acids.

The V call is TRBV6-5, the J call TRBJ1-5; possibly TRBD1 for D (6 bases). CDR1 and CDR2 (germline): MNHEY, SVGAGI. The CDR3 has 15 residues. The ends were cut back, 0 bases at V and 6 bases at J, with 12 bases in the middle. In DNA form, the CDR3 reads TGTGCCAGCAGTTACTCCCGCAGGGGCGGTCAGCCCCAGCATTTT. Encoded protein: CASSYSRRGGQPQHF.